Listed below are T cell receptor beta chains from one sample, sequenced in a study of T-cell memory formation after mild COVID-19. In TCRdb, the 5' RACE reads were re-called with MiXCR into one record per CDR3 protein. The profile shows almost 350,000 distinct CDR3 sequences, around a fifth of them singletons. The sample was PBMCs or a T cell subset sorted from them (not recorded which). These receptors were taken from a man between 18 and 29 years old who had mild COVID-19 (a few samples of this study predate the infection). Cell type and time point are not known. CDR3s include the opening cysteine and the closing phenylalanine or tryptophan. Each record gives: V gene, clone size, J gene, D gene, CDR3 protein, CDR3 DNA. D genes are given only for firm matches. The size field is filled for only some rows; it gives once, few, many or a size class.

>TRBV29-1|few|TRBJ2-2|TRBD1
CSVSRTGLNTGELFF
TGCAGCGTTTCGAGGACAGGCCTTAACACCGGGGAGCTGTTTTTT
>TRBV21-1|few|TRBJ2-2|NA
CASMWTGTGNTGELFF
TGTGCCAGCATGTGGACAGGGACAGGGAACACCGGGGAGCTGTTTTTT
>TRBV29-1|few|TRBJ2-5|NA
CSAIILGTQYF
TGCAGCGCCATTATCCTTGGGACCCAGTACTTC
>TRBV6-2/TRBV6-3|NA|TRBJ2-3|NA
CASTHPSRGKDTQYF
TGTGCCAGCACTCACCCGTCCCGGGGTAAGGATACGCAGTATTTT
>TRBV11-3|NA|TRBJ2-3|TRBD2
CASSSTAGLAGPDTQYF
TGTGCCAGCAGCTCCACAGCGGGACTAGCCGGCCCGGATACGCAGTATTTT
>TRBV20-1|once|TRBJ1-1|NA
CSALDAALWDTEAFF
TGCAGTGCTTTAGACGCGGCACTCTGGGACACTGAAGCTTTCTTT
>TRBV7-2|many|TRBJ1-5|NA
CASSSRGDQPQHF
TGTGCCAGCAGCTCCCGCGGGGATCAGCCCCAGCATTTT
>TRBV12-3/TRBV12-4|few|TRBJ1-2|TRBD1
CASSGSGTGGLRGYTF
TGTGCCAGCAGTGGATCCGGGACAGGGGGCCTTCGGGGCTACACCTTC
>TRBV12-3/TRBV12-4|NA|TRBJ2-2|TRBD2
CASNRGSAGGPRTGELFF
TGTGCCAGCAACAGAGGCAGCGCGGGGGGGCCGCGGACCGGGGAGCTGTTTTTT
>TRBV4-3|NA|TRBJ1-2|TRBD1
CASSQDWAGQGSGYTF
TGCGCCAGCAGCCAAGATTGGGCGGGACAGGGGTCTGGCTACACCTTC
>TRBV6-2/TRBV6-3|NA|TRBJ2-5|NA
CASSPGRRQETQYF
TGTGCCAGCAGTCCGGGACGGAGGCAAGAGACCCAGTACTTC
>TRBV5-4|NA|TRBJ1-1|NA
CASSFWGDTEAFF
TGTGCCAGCAGCTTCTGGGGAGACACTGAAGCTTTCTTT
>TRBV4-2|NA|TRBJ1-3|NA
CASSREGVTGNTIYF
TGTGCCAGCAGCCGGGAGGGCGTAACTGGAAACACCATATATTTT